The next 14 T cell receptor beta chains were all read from a single sample in a study of cytomegalovirus exposure and HLA in healthy donors (dated by TCRdb to 2015 to 2018). Library generation was performed with the immunoSEQ multiplex PCR assay. The multiplex PCR relied on a mix of 60 forward primers for TCR Vbeta segments and 13 reverse primers for TCR Jbeta segments. As stored in TCRdb, this immuneACCESS dataset retains in-frame rearrangements with V and J assigned. A fraction of the clones does not appear; measured against another copy, unresolved V genes explain less than half of the discrepancy, and the remainder lacks a known reason. The sample has about 120,000 clones on record, approximately 75% of them singletons. Of the sample, more than 2.5% is held by the ten largest clones. The sequenced sample consisted of PBMCs. Receptor source: a woman between 50 and 59 years old in good health and CMV-seronegative.

Written as DNA, the CDR3 is TGTGCCAGTAGTGCCTACGCTAACTATGGCTACACCTTC. Its protein is CASSAYANYGYTF. The chain recombines TRBV19 with TRBJ1-2; no definite D call. CDR3 length equals 13 residues. Germline CDR1 is LNHDA and CDR2 is SQIVND (reference sequence). V gave up 5 bases and J gave up 0 bases, with 7 bases separating them.

The chain combines TRBV11-2 with TRBJ2-5, with 11 bases lining up with TRBD2. This CDR3 has 15 residues. V trimming: 3 bases; J trimming: 1 base; junction bases outside the gene matches: 1. Germline-derived CDR1 and CDR2 are SGHAT and FQNNGV. The CDR3 protein is CASSFSGRAQETQYF. The CDR3 DNA reads as TGTGCCAGCAGCTTTAGCGGGAGGGCCCAAGAGACCCAGTACTTC.

This sequence joins TRBV7-9 and TRBJ1-3; TRBD1 is a possible D gene (6 bases). The CDR3 contains 14 residues. The V and J ends lost 1 base and 3 bases respectively, with 7 bases between them. Germline CDR1 and CDR2: SEHNR and FQNEAQ (reference sequence). The CDR3 region has the DNA TGTGCCAGCAGCTTAGGGGGGCTTGGAAACACCATATATTTT. Translation: CASSLGGLGNTIYF.

Comments on this clone: Other DNA sequences from this sample encode an identical CDR3 as well. The V call is TRBV7-9, the J call TRBJ1-2; TRBD1 agrees at 7 bases. V trimming: 5 bases; J trimming: 8 bases; junction bases outside the gene matches: 5. Germline V gene data show CDR1 as SEHNR and CDR2 as FQNEAQ (reference sequence). The CDR3 loop spans 12 amino acids. The CDR3 here is CASSRQGWGYTF. CDR3 DNA: TGTGCCAGCAGCCGACAGGGTTGGGGCTACACCTTC.

This clone was seen a handful of times. V usage is TRBV2 and J usage is TRBJ2-7, with 9 bases fitting TRBD2. The CDR3 consists of 13 residues. Unmatched junction bases numbered 6, after V lost 10 bases and J lost 2 bases. Germline CDR1 reads SNHLY; CDR2 reads FYNNEI. DNA for the CDR3: TGTGCCACCCAGGGACTAGCAACCTACGAGCAGTACTTC. It translates to CATQGLATYEQYF.

This clone was observed a single time. CDR3 coding DNA: TGTGCCAGCAGCTTAGCGCGGGGACTGGATCAGCCCCAGCATTTT. Translation gives CASSLARGLDQPQHF. V usage is TRBV7-2 and J usage is TRBJ1-5, with TRBD1 as a possible D gene (5 bases). CDR1 SGHTA and CDR2 FQGNSA come from the germline V gene. The CDR3 runs 15 residues. Trimming stripped 0 bases from V and 5 bases from J, with 11 bases between.

The gene calls are TRBV30 and TRBJ2-2; D is undetermined. The CDR3 consists of 14 residues. The germline CDR1 and CDR2 sequences are GTSNPN and SVGIG (reference sequence). The V end lost 5 bases, the J end lost 0 bases, and 10 bases lay between the germline ends. CDR3: CAWRLATNTGELFF. CDR3 DNA sequence: TGTGCCTGGCGGTTAGCTACGAACACCGGGGAGCTGTTTTTT.

The V and J genes are TRBV16 and TRBJ2-7; 7 nucleotides agree with TRBD1. The CDR3 runs to 14 residues. Germline V CDR1 and CDR2: KGHSY, FQNENV. The ends lost 5 bases at V and 6 bases at J; junction bases unmatched: 10. The chain's CDR3 is CASSNYRGSGEQYF. The CDR3 DNA reads as TGTGCCAGCAGCAATTACAGGGGAAGTGGCGAGCAGTACTTC.

This chain links TRBV30 with TRBJ1-1, with D unresolved. Trimming pared 0 bases from V and 0 bases from J, leaving 5 bases between. The CDR3 has 13 amino acids. CDR1 is GTSNPN and CDR2 is SVGIG in the germline V gene (reference sequence). The CDR3 DNA sequence: TGTGCCTGGAGTGTACACGTGAACACTGAAGCTTTCTTT. Amino acid sequence: CAWSVHVNTEAFF.

This clone occurred a few times. The chain carries TRBV5-1 and TRBJ2-7, with 7 bases fitting TRBD2. The CDR3 runs 14 residues. CDR1 and CDR2 from the germline V gene are SGHRS and YFSETQ. The junction had 12 bases not matched to a gene; V was cut back by 5 bases and J by 7 bases. CDR3 sequence: CASRAGANPWEQYF. The CDR3, as DNA: TGCGCCAGCAGGGCGGGAGCCAACCCCTGGGAGCAGTACTTC.

The rearrangement links TRBV7-2 to TRBJ1-2, with 7 bases matching TRBD1. Germline V CDR1 and CDR2: SGHTA, FQGNSA. The CDR3 has 16 residues. The J segment lost 4 bases and the V segment lost 5 bases, leaving 13 bases of the junction unmatched. The CDR3 region is CASSIHPGGGGYGYTF. The DNA of the CDR3 is TGTGCCAGCAGCATCCACCCAGGAGGGGGCGGCTATGGCTACACCTTC.

The chain combines TRBV7-9 with TRBJ2-1, with D unresolved. The CDR3 length is 16 residues. Germline V CDR1 and CDR2: SEHNR, FQNEAQ (reference sequence). The ends were cut back, 7 bases at V and 0 bases at J, with 16 bases in the middle. The CDR3 region has the DNA TGTGCCAGCAACTTGCCCCGATCGAGCTCCTACAATGAGCAGTTCTTC. Protein sequence: CASNLPRSSSYNEQFF.

This clone occurred a few times. The rearrangement links TRBV6-5 to TRBJ1-3, with D uncertain. Germline CDR1 reads MNHEY; CDR2 reads SVGAGI. V lost 6 bases to trimming and J lost 2 bases, with 11 bases between them. The CDR3 covers 14 residues. The CDR3: CASRNPSAGNTIYF. The CDR3 nucleotides read TGTGCCAGCAGAAACCCGTCGGCTGGAAACACCATATATTTT.

Worth noting for this clone: A read error may account for a junction end that differs from germline. The rearrangement joins TRBV7-8 to TRBJ2-1; TRBD2 agrees at 9 bases. The CDR3 sequence is 14 residues long. Germline V gives CDR1 SGHVS, CDR2 FQNEAQ. Here the CDR3 DNA reads TGTGCCACCAGCCGGCTAGCGGGGTACAATGAGCAGTTCTTC. It encodes CATSRLAGYNEQFF.